The 5 T cell receptor beta chains below all came from one sample that was sequenced in a study of blood T cell repertoires in COVID-19. The repertoire was sequenced with immunoSEQ multiplex PCR; TCRdb's copy has only in-frame clones and lacks some. This table holds about 100,000 clones, roughly 88% found once. Sequencing was done on a sample of peripheral blood. The receptor set was obtained from a human donor in a cohort sampled during active COVID-19.

The chain joins TRBV20-1 to TRBJ2-5; no definite D call. Trimming cost V 6 bases and J 1 base, with 3 bases left between them. The CDR3 runs to 10 residues. CDR1 and CDR2 (germline): DFQATT, SNEGSKA (reference sequence). CDR3 sequence reads: CSARQETQYF. The DNA for the CDR3 is TGCAGTGCCCGCCAAGAGACCCAGTACTTC.

This clone has only one observation. The J gene is TRBJ2-2, the V gene TRBV5-1, with D maybe TRBD1 (6 bases). This CDR3 region has 17 residues. Trimming shortened V by 1 base and J by 1 base, and 14 bases separated the two germline ends. Looked up from germline, CDR1 is SGHRS and CDR2 is YFSETQ. The CDR3 region is CASSLKTGTLNTGELFF. The DNA of the CDR3 is TGCGCCAGCAGCTTGAAGACCGGGACACTGAACACCGGGGAGCTGTTTTTT.

The V call is TRBV21-1, the J call TRBJ2-1; the table gives TRBD1 as D, unverified against the DNA. TRBV21-1 is shown as a pseudogene. There are 22 residues in the CDR3. CDR3 loop: CASSIWGRVGNRWGSSYNEQFF. CDR3 bases: TGTGCCAGCAGCATCTGGGGGCGCGTCGGTAATCGGTGGGGAAGCTCCTACAATGAGCAGTTCTTC.

The V call is TRBV7-2, the J call TRBJ2-1; 11 bases line up with TRBD2. This CDR3 is 18 amino acids long. V shed 1 base, J shed 5 bases, and the junction held 10 bases outside the gene matches. CDR1 is SGHTA and CDR2 is FQGNSA in the germline V gene. The DNA for the CDR3 is TGTGCCAGCAGCTTAGTGGGTAGCGGGAGGGCCGTCAACAATGAGCAGTTCTTC. Translating it yields CASSLVGSGRAVNNEQFF.

Only one count was recorded for this clone. The V gene is TRBV28, the J gene TRBJ2-1; D gene uncertain. Trimming removed 6 bases at V and 2 bases at J, with 5 bases between. CDR1 is MDHEN and CDR2 is SYDVKM in the germline V gene. This CDR3 is built from 12 residues. The CDR3 protein is CASSPPYNEQFF. CDR3 nucleotides: TGTGCCAGCAGCCCTCCCTACAATGAGCAGTTCTTC.